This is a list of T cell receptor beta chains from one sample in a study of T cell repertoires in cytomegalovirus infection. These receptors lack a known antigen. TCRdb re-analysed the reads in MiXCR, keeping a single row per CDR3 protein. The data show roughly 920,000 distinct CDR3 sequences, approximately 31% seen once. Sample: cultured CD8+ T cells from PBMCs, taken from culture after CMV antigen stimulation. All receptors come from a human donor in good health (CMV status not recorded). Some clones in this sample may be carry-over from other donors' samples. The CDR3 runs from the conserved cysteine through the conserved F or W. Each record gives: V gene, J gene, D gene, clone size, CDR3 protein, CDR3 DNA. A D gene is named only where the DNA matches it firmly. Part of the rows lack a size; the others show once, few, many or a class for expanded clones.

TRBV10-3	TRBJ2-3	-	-	CAISVKDPFINTQYF	TGTGCCATCAGTGTGAAGGACCCCTTCATCAATACGCAGTATTTT
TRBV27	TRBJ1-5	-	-	CVSSSHQGHSNQPQHF	TGTGTCAGCAGTTCCCATCAGGGCCATAGCAATCAGCCCCAGCATTTT
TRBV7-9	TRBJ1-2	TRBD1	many	CASSSDRAVGIAYTF	TGTGCCAGCAGCTCCGACAGGGCTGTTGGTATTGCCTACACCTTC
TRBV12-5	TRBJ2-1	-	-	CASALGGGGYNEQFF	TGTGCTAGTGCCCTTGGGGGGGGCGGCTACAATGAGCAGTTCTTC
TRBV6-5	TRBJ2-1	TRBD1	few	CASTVPGQLNEQFF	TGTGCCAGCACCGTCCCGGGACAGTTAAATGAGCAGTTCTTC
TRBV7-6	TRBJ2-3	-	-	CASMGPTPTQYF	TGTGCCAGCATGGGACCTACCCCTACGCAGTATTTT
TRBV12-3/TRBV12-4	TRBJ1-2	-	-	CASSLVLGSGGYTF	TGTGCCAGCAGTTTAGTTTTAGGGAGTGGTGGCTACACCTTC
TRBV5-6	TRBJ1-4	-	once	CASRNRGAPRNEKLFF	TGTGCCAGCAGAAACCGGGGGGCGCCAAGGAATGAAAAACTGTTTTTT
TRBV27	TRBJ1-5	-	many	CASRSGGNQPQHF	TGTGCCAGCAGGAGTGGGGGGAACCAGCCCCAGCATTTT
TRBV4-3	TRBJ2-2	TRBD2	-	CASSQFSSGGNTGELFF	TGCGCCAGCAGCCAATTTTCTAGCGGGGGTAACACCGGGGAGCTGTTTTTT
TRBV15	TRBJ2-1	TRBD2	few	CATSKPGLHNEQFF	TGTGCCACCAGCAAGCCGGGACTACACAATGAGCAGTTCTTC
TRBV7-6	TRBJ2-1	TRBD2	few	CASSQTSGREQFF	TGTGCCAGCAGCCAGACTAGCGGGAGGGAGCAGTTCTTC
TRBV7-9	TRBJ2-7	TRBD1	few	CASSSIGQGDEQYF	TGTGCCAGCAGCTCTATAGGACAGGGGGACGAGCAGTACTTC
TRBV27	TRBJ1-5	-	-	CASSLRAVNSNQPQHF	TGTGCCAGCAGTTTAAGGGCGGTCAATAGCAATCAGCCCCAGCATTTT
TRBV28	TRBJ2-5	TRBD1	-	CASSLSTGRGRETQYF	TGTGCCAGCAGTTTATCCACAGGCAGGGGGCGAGAGACCCAGTACTTC
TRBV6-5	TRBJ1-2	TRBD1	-	CASSSDRVWDYGYTF	TGTGCCAGCAGTTCTGACAGGGTATGGGACTATGGCTACACCTTC
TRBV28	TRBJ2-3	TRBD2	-	CASRPRLAGGTDTQYF	TGTGCCAGCAGACCCCGCCTAGCGGGGGGCACAGATACGCAGTATTTT
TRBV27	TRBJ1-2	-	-	CASSYSGGLKYGYTF	TGTGCCAGCAGTTACTCGGGGGGTTTGAAGTATGGCTACACCTTC
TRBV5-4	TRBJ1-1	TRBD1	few	CASSWTGEGNTEAFF	TGTGCCAGCAGCTGGACAGGGGAGGGTAACACTGAAGCTTTCTTT
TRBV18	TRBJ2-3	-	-	CASSPRKLTQYF	TGTGCCAGCTCACCAAGAAAGTTGACGCAGTATTTT
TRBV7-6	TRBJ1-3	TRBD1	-	CASSSTGPYSGNTIYF	TGTGCCAGCAGCTCGACAGGGCCCTACTCTGGAAACACCATATATTTT
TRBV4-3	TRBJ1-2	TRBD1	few	CASSHGTGVNGYTF	TGCGCCAGCAGCCATGGGACAGGGGTTAATGGCTACACCTTC
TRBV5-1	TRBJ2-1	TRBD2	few	CATAPGLAEYNEQFF	TGCGCCACCGCACCGGGACTAGCGGAATACAATGAGCAGTTCTTC
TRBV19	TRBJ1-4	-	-	CASSHRTAANEKLFF	TGTGCCAGTAGTCACCGGACAGCAGCTAATGAAAAACTGTTTTTT
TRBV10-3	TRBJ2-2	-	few	CAISYLTADGGELFF	TGTGCCATCAGTTACCTGACTGCCGACGGCGGGGAGCTGTTTTTT
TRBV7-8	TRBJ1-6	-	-	CASSLAPGGSPLHF	TGTGCCAGCAGCTTAGCGCCAGGAGGTTCACCCCTCCACTTT
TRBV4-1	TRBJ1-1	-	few	CASSQEELMNTEAFF	TGCGCCAGCAGCCAAGAGGAATTAATGAACACTGAAGCTTTCTTT
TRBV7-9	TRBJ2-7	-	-	CASSLERLYEQYF	TGTGCCAGCAGCTTAGAGCGGCTTTACGAGCAGTACTTC
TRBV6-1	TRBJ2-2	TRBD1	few	CASSYPYGDRDTGELFF	TGTGCCAGCAGTTATCCCTACGGAGACAGGGACACCGGGGAGCTGTTTTTT
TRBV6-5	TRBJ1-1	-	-	CASSYSNRRDTTEAFF	TGTGCCAGCAGTTACTCGAACCGGAGGGATACCACTGAAGCTTTCTTT
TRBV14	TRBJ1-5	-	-	CASSRGPLRSNQPQHF	TGTGCCAGCAGCCGAGGTCCCCTTCGGAGCAATCAGCCCCAGCATTTT
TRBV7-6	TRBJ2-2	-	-	CATPGAGELFF	TGTGCCACTCCCGGGGCCGGGGAGCTGTTTTTT
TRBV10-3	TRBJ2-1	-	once	CAILGDSPATNEQFF	TGTGCCATCCTTGGGGACTCTCCCGCTACCAATGAGCAGTTCTTC
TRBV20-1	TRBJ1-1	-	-	CSARPQQSLSPSEAFF	TGCAGTGCTAGACCCCAACAGAGTCTGAGTCCCTCTGAAGCTTTCTTT
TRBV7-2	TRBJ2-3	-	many	CASSEAATDTQYF	TGTGCCAGCAGCGAAGCGGCCACAGATACGCAGTATTTT
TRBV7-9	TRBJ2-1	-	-	CASNLNNEQFF	TGTGCCAGCAATTTGAACAATGAGCAGTTCTTC
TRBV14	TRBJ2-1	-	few	CASSQAPSSYNEQFF	TGTGCCAGCAGCCAAGCACCTAGCTCCTACAATGAGCAGTTCTTC
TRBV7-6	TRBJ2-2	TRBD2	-	CTSIGLAGGYNTGELFF	TGTACCAGCATCGGACTAGCGGGGGGCTATAACACCGGGGAGCTGTTTTTT
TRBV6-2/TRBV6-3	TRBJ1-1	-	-	CASTAWLGGNTEAFF	TGTGCCAGCACGGCCTGGTTGGGGGGGAACACTGAAGCTTTCTTT
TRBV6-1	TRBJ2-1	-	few	CASSELVSSYNEQFF	TGTGCCAGCAGTGAACTTGTTAGCTCCTACAATGAGCAGTTCTTC
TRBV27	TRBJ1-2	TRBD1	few	CASKIQGSYGYTF	TGTGCCAGCAAGATACAGGGGAGCTATGGCTACACCTTC
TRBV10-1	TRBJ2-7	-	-	CASSNRGTSYEQYF	TGCGCCAGCAGTAATCGCGGGACCTCCTACGAGCAGTACTTC
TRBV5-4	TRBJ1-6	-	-	CASSRSTTLSSYNSPLHF	TGTGCCAGCAGCCGTTCGACGACGCTGAGCTCCTATAATTCACCCCTCCACTTT
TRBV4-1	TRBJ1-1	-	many	CASSLLLGARNTEAFF	TGCGCCAGCAGCCTACTCTTGGGGGCTCGGAACACTGAAGCTTTCTTT
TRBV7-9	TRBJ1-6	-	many	CASSYWDARSYNSPLHF	TGTGCCAGCAGCTACTGGGATGCTAGATCCTATAATTCACCCCTCCACTTT
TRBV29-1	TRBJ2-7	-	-	CSGVGTDSYEQYF	TGCAGCGGCGTAGGGACGGACTCCTACGAGCAGTACTTC
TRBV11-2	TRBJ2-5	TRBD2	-	CASSLDGRGGHLETQYF	TGTGCCAGCAGCTTAGACGGGCGGGGGGGCCACTTAGAGACCCAGTACTTC
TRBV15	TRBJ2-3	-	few	CATSRVWDGDTQYF	TGTGCCACCAGCAGAGTTTGGGATGGAGATACGCAGTATTTT
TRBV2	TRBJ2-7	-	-	CASSGGAALYEQYF	TGTGCCAGCAGTGGTGGGGCCGCCCTCTACGAGCAGTACTTC
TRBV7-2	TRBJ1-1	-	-	CASSSRGNMNTEAFF	TGTGCCAGCAGCTCTAGGGGGAACATGAACACTGAAGCTTTCTTT
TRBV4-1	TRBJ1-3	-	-	CASSQGEGGVDSGNTIYF	TGTGCCAGCAGCCAAGGGGAAGGAGGTGTTGACTCTGGAAACACCATATATTTT
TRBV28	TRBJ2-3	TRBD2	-	CASSTRTSGGAADTQYF	TGTGCCAGCAGTACCAGGACTAGCGGGGGGGCGGCAGATACGCAGTATTTT
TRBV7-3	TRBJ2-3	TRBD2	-	CASSLSAGGPADTQYF	TGTGCCAGCAGCTTAAGTGCGGGGGGCCCCGCAGATACGCAGTATTTT